Listed below are T cell receptor beta chains from one sample, sequenced in a study of regulatory T cells in long-lasting Graves disease. MiXCR, applied by TCRdb to the multiplex PCR reads, yields one record per CDR3 protein. Of approximately 540,000 distinct CDR3 sequences listed, 12% are singletons. These data are also associated with another study on T cells in Graves' hyperthyroidism and ophthalmopathy.

The specimen comprised peripheral blood mononuclear cells (PBMCs), sampled at new diagnosis, from a patient treated with antithyroid drugs. These receptor sequences come from a young woman with Graves disease. The CDR3 runs from the conserved cysteine through the conserved F or W. D genes are given only for firm matches. Rows give clone size only sometimes, using once, few, many, or a class for an expanded clone.

j_call v_call d_call clone_size cdr3_nt cdr3_aa
TRBJ2-3 TRBV6-5 TRBD2 many TGTGCCAGCAGTTCTCCCGGGCTAGCGGGAGCGGCAGATACGCAGTATTTT CASSSPGLAGAADTQYF
TRBJ1-3 TRBV24-1 TRBD1 many TGTGCCACCAGTGACTCCAGGACAGGGGGAAACACCATATATTTT CATSDSRTGGNTIYF
TRBJ1-3 TRBV30 NA many TGTGCCTGGAGTTCCTCACAGGGAAACACCATATATTTT CAWSSSQGNTIYF
TRBJ1-5 TRBV5-5 NA many TGTGCCAGCCGGACGGGGGACTTCAATCAGCCCCAGCATTTT CASRTGDFNQPQHF
TRBJ2-7 TRBV30 NA NA TGTGCCTGGAGTGTTGGCATCTCCTACGAGCAGTACTTC CAWSVGISYEQYF
TRBJ1-6 TRBV16 NA many TGTGCCAGCAGCCTGTCCCGAAACTGGCACCTCCACTTT CASSLSRNWHLHF
TRBJ1-1 TRBV12-3/TRBV12-4 NA many TGTGCCAGCAGTTTCGTGGGCCCGGGGACTGAAGCTTTCTTT CASSFVGPGTEAFF
TRBJ2-1 TRBV11-2 TRBD2 many TGTGCCAGCAGCTACAGACAACACCTAGCGGGAGAATACAATGAGCAGTTCTTC CASSYRQHLAGEYNEQFF
TRBJ1-2 TRBV27 NA many TGTGCCAGCAGCTTATCGGTGATTGGCGTGAACCACTATGGCTACACCTTC CASSLSVIGVNHYGYTF
TRBJ2-2 TRBV29-1 NA many TGCAGCGTTGAACAGGGTTTTACCGGGGAGCTGTTTTTT CSVEQGFTGELFF
TRBJ2-3 TRBV5-1 NA many TGCGCCAGCAGCTTGGTAAAGTGGGGAAACGCCGCAGATACGCAGTATTTT CASSLVKWGNAADTQYF
TRBJ1-3 TRBV2 NA many TGTGCCAGCAGACAGACAGGCTCTGGAAACACCATATATTTT CASRQTGSGNTIYF
TRBJ2-2 TRBV28 TRBD1 many TGTGCCAGCAGCCGAAACCAGGGGGTAGTTGGCGGGGAGCTGTTTTTT CASSRNQGVVGGELFF
TRBJ2-1 TRBV10-3 TRBD2 many TGTGCCATCAGTGAGGCGGGAGGCTACAATGAGCAGTTCTTC CAISEAGGYNEQFF
TRBJ1-4 TRBV10-2 NA many TGCGCCAGCAGTGAGTCAGATAGGATAAGTGAAAAACTGTTTTTT CASSESDRISEKLFF
TRBJ1-1 TRBV18 NA NA TGTGCCGGCTCAACCGTTAACACTGAAGCTTTCTTT CAGSTVNTEAFF
TRBJ2-2 TRBV11-2 NA once TGTGCCAGCAAAGCTCGTCTTGGGACCGGGGAGCTGTTTTTT CASKARLGTGELFF
TRBJ1-3 TRBV28 NA few TGTGCCAGCAGTGCGTTTTGGGGGCTCTCTGGAAACACCATATATTTT CASSAFWGLSGNTIYF
TRBJ2-3 TRBV12-3/TRBV12-4 TRBD2 many TGTGCCAGCAGTCCCCGACACCCTCCGGGACTAGCGGGAGACACAGATACGCAGTATTTT CASSPRHPPGLAGDTDTQYF
TRBJ1-1 TRBV7-2 NA many TGTGCCAGCAGCTACACAGGGAAGATGAACACTGAAGCTTTCTTT CASSYTGKMNTEAFF
TRBJ1-5 TRBV18 TRBD1 NA TGTGCCAGCTCACAGCGGACAGGGGATAATCAGCCCCAGCATTTT CASSQRTGDNQPQHF
TRBJ1-3 TRBV7-2 NA many TGTGCCAGCAGCTTAGTTGCAGGGCTCTCTGGAAACACCATATATTTT CASSLVAGLSGNTIYF
TRBJ2-1 TRBV2 TRBD1 many TGTGCCAGCAGTGAAGGGTTCGCCGGGACAGGACACAATGAGCAGTTCTTC CASSEGFAGTGHNEQFF
TRBJ2-3 TRBV27 TRBD2 NA TGTGCCAGCAGTTTGGGCAGCGGGGTCACAGATACGCAGTATTTT CASSLGSGVTDTQYF
TRBJ2-3 TRBV6-2/TRBV6-3 TRBD2 many TGTGCCAGCAGTTACGGACTAGCGGGAGGCCACGCGGATACGCAGTATTTT CASSYGLAGGHADTQYF
TRBJ2-2 TRBV10-1 NA many TGCGCCAGCAGTGAGTTGGGGGGCACCGGGGAGCTGTTTTTT CASSELGGTGELFF
TRBJ2-1 TRBV5-8 NA few TGTGCCAGCAGCCCACGCCTGGAGGGGGTCAATGAGCAGTTCTTC CASSPRLEGVNEQFF
TRBJ1-1 TRBV12-3/TRBV12-4 NA many TGTGCCAGCAGTTATACAGGGCTCCCTGAAGCTTTCTTT CASSYTGLPEAFF
TRBJ2-5 TRBV28 NA many TGTGCCAGCAGCCCGAGGTTGGAGGAAGAGACCCAGTACTTC CASSPRLEEETQYF
TRBJ2-1 TRBV11-3 TRBD2 many TGTGCCAGCAGCCGGACTAGCGGGAGGGGGGGTCGGTCCTACAATGAGCAGTTCTTC CASSRTSGRGGRSYNEQFF